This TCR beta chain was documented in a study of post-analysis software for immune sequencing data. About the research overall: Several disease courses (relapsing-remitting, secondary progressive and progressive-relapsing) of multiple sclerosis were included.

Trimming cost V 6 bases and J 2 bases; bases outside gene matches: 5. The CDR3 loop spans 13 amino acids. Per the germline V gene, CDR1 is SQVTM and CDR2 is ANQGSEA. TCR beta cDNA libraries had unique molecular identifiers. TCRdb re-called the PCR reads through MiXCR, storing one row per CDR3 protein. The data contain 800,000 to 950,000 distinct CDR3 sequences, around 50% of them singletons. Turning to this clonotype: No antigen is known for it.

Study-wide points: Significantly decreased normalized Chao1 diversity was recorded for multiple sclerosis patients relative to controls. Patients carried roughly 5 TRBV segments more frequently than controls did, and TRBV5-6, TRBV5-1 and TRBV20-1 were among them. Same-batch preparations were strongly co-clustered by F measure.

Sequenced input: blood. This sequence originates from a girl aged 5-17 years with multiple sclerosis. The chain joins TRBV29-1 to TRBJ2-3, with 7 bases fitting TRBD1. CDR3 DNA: TGCAGCGTGGGGACAGTCCTCACAGATACGCAGTATTTT. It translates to CSVGTVLTDTQYF.